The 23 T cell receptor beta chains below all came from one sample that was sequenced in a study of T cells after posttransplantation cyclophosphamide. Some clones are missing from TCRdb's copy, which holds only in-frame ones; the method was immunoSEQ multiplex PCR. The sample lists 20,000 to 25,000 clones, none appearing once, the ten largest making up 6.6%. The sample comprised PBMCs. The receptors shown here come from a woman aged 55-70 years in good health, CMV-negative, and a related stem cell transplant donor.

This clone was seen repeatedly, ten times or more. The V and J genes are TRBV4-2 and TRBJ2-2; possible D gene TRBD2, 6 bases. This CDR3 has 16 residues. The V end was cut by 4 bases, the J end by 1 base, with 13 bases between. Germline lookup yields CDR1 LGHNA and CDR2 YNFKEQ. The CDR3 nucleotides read TGTGCCAGCAGCCTAAGACCCGGGGGGAACACCGGGGAGCTGTTTTTT. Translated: CASSLRPGGNTGELFF.

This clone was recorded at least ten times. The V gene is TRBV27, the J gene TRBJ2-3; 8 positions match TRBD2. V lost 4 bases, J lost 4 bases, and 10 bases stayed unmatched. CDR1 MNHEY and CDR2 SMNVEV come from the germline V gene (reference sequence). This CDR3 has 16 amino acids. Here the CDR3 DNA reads TGTGCCAGCAGTTGGTCGGGACTAGGAACGCCAGATACGCAGTATTTT. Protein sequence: CASSWSGLGTPDTQYF.

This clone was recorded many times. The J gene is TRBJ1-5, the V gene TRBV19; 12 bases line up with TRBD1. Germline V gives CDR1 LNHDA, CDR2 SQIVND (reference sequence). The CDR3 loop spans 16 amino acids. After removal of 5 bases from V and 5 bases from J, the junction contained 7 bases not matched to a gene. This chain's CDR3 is CASSVSGQGADQPQHF. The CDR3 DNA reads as TGTGCCAGTAGTGTCTCGGGACAGGGGGCCGATCAGCCCCAGCATTTT.

This chain's CDR3 is CASALREETQYF. CDR3 DNA: TGTGCCAGCGCATTGCGGGAAGAGACCCAGTACTTC. The V gene is TRBV2, the J gene TRBJ2-5; D possibly corresponds to TRBD2 (5 bases). CDR1 is SNHLY, CDR2 FYNNEI, per germline. Trimming cost V 8 bases and J 3 bases, with 10 bases left between them. The CDR3 is made up of 12 amino acids. Variable domain in full (rest from reference TRBV2 and TRBJ2-5): EPEVTQTPSHQVTQMGQEVILRCVPISNHLYFYWYRQILGQKVEFLVSFYNNEISEKSEIFDDQFSVERPDGSNFTLKIRSTKLEDSAMYFCASALREETQYFGPGTRLLVL.

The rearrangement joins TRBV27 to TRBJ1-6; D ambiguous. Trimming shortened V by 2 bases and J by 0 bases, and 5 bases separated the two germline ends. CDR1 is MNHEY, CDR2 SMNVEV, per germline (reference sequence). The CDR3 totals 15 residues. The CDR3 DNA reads TGTGCCAGCAGTTTACTAGACTCCTATAATTCACCCCTCCACTTT. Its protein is CASSLLDSYNSPLHF.

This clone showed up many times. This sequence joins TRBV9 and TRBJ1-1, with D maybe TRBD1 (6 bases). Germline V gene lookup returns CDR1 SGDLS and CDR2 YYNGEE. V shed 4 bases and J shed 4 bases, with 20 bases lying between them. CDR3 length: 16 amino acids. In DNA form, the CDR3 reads TGTGCCAGCAGCTTCTTGAGTGGGGGCTCGGGCACTGAAGCTTTCTTT. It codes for CASSFLSGGSGTEAFF. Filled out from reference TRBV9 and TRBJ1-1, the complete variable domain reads DSGVTQTPKHLITATGQRVTLRCSPRSGDLSVYWYQQSLDQGLQFLIQYYNGEERAKGNILERFSAQQFPDLHSELNLSSLELGDSALYFCASSFLSGGSGTEAFFGQGTRLTVV.

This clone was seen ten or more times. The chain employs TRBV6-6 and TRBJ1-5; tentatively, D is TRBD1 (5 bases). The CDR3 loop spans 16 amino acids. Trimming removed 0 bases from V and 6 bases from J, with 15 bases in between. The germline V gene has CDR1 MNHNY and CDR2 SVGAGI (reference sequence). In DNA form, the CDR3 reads TGTGCCAGCAGTTACTCGGGGGGTCCTCTTATTCAGCCCCAGCATTTT. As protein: CASSYSGGPLIQPQHF.

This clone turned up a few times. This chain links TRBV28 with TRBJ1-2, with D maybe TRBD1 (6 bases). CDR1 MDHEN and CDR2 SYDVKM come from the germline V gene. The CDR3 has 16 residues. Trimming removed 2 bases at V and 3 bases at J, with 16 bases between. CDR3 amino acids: CASSLRQAKGDYGYTF. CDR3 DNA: TGTGCCAGCAGTTTAAGGCAGGCCAAGGGGGACTATGGCTACACCTTC.

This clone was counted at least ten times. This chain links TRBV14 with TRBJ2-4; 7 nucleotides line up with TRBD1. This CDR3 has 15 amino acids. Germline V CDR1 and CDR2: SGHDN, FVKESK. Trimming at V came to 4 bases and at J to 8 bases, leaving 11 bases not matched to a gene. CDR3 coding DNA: TGTGCCAGCAGCCGTGGAACGACAGGGCTGTACATTCAGTACTTC. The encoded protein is CASSRGTTGLYIQYF. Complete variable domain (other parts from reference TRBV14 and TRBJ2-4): EAGVTQFPSHSVIEKGQTVTLRCDPISGHDNLYWYRRVMGKEIKFLLHFVKESKQDESGMPNNRFLAERTGGTYSTLKVQPAELEDSGVYFCASSRGTTGLYIQYFGAGTRLSVL.

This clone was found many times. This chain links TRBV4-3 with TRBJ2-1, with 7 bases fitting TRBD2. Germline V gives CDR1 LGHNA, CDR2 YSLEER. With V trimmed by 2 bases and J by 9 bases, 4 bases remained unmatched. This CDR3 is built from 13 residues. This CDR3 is CASSQKAGIEQFF. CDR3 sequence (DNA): TGCGCCAGCAGCCAAAAAGCGGGGATTGAGCAGTTCTTC.

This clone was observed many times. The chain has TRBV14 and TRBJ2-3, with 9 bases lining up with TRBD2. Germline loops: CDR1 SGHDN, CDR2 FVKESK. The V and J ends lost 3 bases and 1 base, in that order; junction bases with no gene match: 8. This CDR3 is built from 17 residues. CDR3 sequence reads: CASSQRGGTYRTDTQYF. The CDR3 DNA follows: TGTGCCAGCAGCCAGCGGGGGGGCACCTACCGCACAGATACGCAGTATTTT.

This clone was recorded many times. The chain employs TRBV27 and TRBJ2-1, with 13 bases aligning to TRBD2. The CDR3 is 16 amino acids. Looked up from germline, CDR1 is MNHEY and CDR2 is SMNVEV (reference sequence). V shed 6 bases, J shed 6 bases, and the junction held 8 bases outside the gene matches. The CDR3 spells CASSPRGLAGVNEQFF. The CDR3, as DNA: TGTGCCAGCAGCCCTAGAGGACTAGCGGGAGTCAATGAGCAGTTCTTC.

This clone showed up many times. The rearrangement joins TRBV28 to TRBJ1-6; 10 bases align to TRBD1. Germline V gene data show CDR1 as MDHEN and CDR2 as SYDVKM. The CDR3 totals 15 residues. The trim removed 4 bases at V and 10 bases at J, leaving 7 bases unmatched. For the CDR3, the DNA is TGTGCCAGCAGTTACCGACAGGGGGCAGGATCACCCCTCCACTTT. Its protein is CASSYRQGAGSPLHF.

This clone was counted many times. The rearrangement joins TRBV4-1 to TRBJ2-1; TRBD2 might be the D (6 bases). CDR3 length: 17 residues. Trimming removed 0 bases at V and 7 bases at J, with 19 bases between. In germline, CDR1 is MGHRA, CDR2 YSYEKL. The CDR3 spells CASSQELGRSVENEQFF. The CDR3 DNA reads TGCGCCAGCAGCCAAGAGTTGGGGAGGTCGGTAGAAAATGAGCAGTTCTTC.

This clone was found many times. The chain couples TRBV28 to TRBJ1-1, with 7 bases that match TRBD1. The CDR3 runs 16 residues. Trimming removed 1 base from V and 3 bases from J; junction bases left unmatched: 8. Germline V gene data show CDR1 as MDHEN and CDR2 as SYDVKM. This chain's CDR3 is CASSLFRDRPYTEAFF. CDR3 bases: TGTGCCAGCAGTTTATTCCGGGACAGACCTTACACTGAAGCTTTCTTT.

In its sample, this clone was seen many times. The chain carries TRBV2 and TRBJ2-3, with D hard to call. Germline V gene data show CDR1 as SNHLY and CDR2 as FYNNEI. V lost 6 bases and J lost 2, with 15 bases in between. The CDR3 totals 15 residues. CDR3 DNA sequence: TGTGCCAGCAGACCACTACCGGCACCCACAGATACGCAGTATTTT. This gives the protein CASRPLPAPTDTQYF.

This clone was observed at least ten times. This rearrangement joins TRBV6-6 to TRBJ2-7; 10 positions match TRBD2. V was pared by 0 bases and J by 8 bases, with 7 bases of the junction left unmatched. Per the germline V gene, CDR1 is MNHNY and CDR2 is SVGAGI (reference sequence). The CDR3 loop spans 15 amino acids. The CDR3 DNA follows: TGTGCCAGCAGTTACTCAAGCGGGAGGGCCGTTAAGCAGTACTTC. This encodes CASSYSSGRAVKQYF.

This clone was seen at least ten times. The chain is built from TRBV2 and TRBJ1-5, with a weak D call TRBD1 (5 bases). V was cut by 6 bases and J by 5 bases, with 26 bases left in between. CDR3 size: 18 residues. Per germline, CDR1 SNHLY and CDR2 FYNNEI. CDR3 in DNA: TGTGCCAGCAGCTCGGGTTTTCGGTTGCAGGGTAAGGATCAGCCCCAGCATTTT. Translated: CASSSGFRLQGKDQPQHF.

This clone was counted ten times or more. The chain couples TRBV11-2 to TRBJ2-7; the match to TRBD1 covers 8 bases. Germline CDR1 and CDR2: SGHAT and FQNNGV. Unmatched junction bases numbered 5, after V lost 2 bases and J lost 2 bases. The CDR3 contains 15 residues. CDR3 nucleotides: TGTGCCAGCAGCTTACAAGGGACAGGCCCCTACGAGCAGTACTTC. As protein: CASSLQGTGPYEQYF.

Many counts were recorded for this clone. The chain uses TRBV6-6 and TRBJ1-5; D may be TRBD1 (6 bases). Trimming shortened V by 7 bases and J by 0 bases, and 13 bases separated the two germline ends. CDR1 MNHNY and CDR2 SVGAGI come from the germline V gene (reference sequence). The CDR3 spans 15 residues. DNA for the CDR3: TGTGCCAGCACTAACAGGGAGATTAGCAATCAGCCCCAGCATTTT. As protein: CASTNREISNQPQHF.

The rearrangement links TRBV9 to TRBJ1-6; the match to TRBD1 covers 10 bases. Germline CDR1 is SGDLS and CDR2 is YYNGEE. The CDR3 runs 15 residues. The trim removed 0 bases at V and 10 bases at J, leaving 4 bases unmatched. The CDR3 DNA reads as TGTGCCAGCAGCGTAGAGGGACAGGGGACCTCACCCCTCCACTTT. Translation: CASSVEGQGTSPLHF. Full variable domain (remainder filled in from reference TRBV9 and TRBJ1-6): DSGVTQTPKHLITATGQRVTLRCSPRSGDLSVYWYQQSLDQGLQFLIQYYNGEERAKGNILERFSAQQFPDLHSELNLSSLELGDSALYFCASSVEGQGTSPLHFGNGTRLTVT.

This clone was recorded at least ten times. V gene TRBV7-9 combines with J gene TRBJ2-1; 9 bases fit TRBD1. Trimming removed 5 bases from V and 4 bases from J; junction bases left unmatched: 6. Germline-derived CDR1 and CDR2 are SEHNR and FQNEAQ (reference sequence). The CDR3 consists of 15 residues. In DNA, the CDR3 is TGTGCCAGCAGCCCCCGACAGGGGGTTTACAATGAGCAGTTCTTC. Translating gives CASSPRQGVYNEQFF.

The chain's CDR3 is CASRGLAVYTGELFF. The CDR3 region has the DNA TGTGCCAGCAGGGGACTAGCGGTATACACCGGGGAGCTGTTTTTT. The chain recombines TRBV28 with TRBJ2-2, with 11 bases lining up with TRBD2. Germline assignment: CDR1 MDHEN and CDR2 SYDVKM. Trimming took 6 bases from V and 3 from J; bases not matched to a gene: 3. CDR3 length: 15 amino acids.